The subject of this entry is one TCR beta chain. This CDR3 contains 16 residues. CDR1 and CDR2 from the germline V gene are SGHRS and YFSETQ. V lost 4 bases and J lost 0, with 11 bases in between. In TCRdb, the 5' RACE reads were re-called with MiXCR into one record per CDR3 protein. The data contain about 350,000 distinct CDR3 sequences, roughly 15% of them singletons. This entry belongs to a study of T-cell memory formation after mild COVID-19. The genes are TRBV5-1 and TRBJ2-6; no reliable D call. This receptor was obtained from a man between 18 and 29 years old who had mild COVID-19 (a few samples of this study predate the infection). Cell type and time point are not known. Sequencing input: PBMCs or a T cell subset sorted from them (not recorded which). CDR3 loop: CASSPRSRSGANVLTF. In DNA form, the CDR3 reads TGCGCCAGCAGCCCACGGTCCCGCTCTGGGGCCAACGTCCTGACTTTC.